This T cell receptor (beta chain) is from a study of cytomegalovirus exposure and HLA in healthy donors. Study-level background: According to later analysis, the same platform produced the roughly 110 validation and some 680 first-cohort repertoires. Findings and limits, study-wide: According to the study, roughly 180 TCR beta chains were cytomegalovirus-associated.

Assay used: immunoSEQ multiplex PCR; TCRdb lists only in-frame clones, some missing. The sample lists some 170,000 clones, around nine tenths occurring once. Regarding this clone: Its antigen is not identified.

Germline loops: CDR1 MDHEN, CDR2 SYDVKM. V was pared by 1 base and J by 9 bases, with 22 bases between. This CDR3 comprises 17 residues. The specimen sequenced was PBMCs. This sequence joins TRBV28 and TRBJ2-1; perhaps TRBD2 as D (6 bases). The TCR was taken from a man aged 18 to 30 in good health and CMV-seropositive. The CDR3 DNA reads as TGTGCCAGCAGTTTATTCACCGCCGGGGAGGAGTTAGGTGAGCAGTTCTTC. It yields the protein CASSLFTAGEELGEQFF. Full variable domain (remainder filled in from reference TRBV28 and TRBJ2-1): DVKVTQSSRYLVKRTGEKVFLECVQDMDHENMFWYRQDPGLGLRLIYFSYDVKMKEKGDIPEGYSVSREKKERFSLILESASTNQTSMYLCASSLFTAGEELGEQFFGPGTRLTVL.